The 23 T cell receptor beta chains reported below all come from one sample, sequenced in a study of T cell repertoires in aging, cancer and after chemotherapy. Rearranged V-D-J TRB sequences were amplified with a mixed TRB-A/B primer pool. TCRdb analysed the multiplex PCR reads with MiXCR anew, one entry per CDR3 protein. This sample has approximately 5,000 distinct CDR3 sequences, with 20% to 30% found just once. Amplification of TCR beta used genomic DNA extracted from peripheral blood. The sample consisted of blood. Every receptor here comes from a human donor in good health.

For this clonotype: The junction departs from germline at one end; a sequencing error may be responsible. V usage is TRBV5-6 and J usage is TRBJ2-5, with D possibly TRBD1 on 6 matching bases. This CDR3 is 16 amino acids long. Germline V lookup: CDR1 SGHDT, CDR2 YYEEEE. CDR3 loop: CASSLEGARGRETQYF. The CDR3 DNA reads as TGCGCCAGCAGCTTGGAAGGCGCCAGGGGCAGGGAGACCCAGTACTTC.

CDR3 sequence reads: CASSSIRDRGRETQYF. CDR3 sequence (DNA): TGTGCCAGCAGCTCCATCAGGGACAGGGGGCGGGAGACCCAGTACTTC. This chain connects TRBV7-9 to TRBJ2-5; TRBD1 matches at 12 bases. The CDR3 extends over 16 amino acids. With V trimmed by 4 bases and J by 5 bases, 8 bases remained unmatched. Germline assignment: CDR1 SEHNR and CDR2 FQNEAQ (reference sequence). Looking up the rest from reference TRBV7-9 and TRBJ2-5 gives the full variable domain: DTGVSQNPRHKITKRGQNVTFRCDPISEHNRLYWYRQTLGQGPEFLTYFQNEAQLEKSRLLSDRFSAERPKGSFSTLEIQRTEQGDSAMYLCASSSIRDRGRETQYFGPGTRLLVL.

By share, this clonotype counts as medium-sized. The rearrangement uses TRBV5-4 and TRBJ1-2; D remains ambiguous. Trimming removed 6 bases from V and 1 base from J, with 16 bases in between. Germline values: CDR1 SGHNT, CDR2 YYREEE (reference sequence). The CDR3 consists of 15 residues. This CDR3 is CASTSMNVINYGYTF. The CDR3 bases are TGTGCCAGCACCTCAATGAATGTCATTAACTATGGCTACACCTTC.

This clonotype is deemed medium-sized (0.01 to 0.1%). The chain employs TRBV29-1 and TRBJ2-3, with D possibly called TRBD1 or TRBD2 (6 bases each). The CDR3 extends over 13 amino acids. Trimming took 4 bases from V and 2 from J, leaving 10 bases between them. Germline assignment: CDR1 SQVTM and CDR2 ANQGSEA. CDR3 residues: CSVGGAPTDTQYF. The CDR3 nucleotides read TGCAGCGTTGGGGGGGCCCCCACAGATACGCAGTATTTT.

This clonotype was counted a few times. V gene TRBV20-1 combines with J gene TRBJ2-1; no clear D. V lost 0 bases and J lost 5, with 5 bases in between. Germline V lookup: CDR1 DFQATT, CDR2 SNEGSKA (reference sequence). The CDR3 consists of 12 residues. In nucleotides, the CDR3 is TGCAGTGCTAGAGAAAGGAACAATGAGCAGTTCTTC. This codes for CSARERNNEQFF.

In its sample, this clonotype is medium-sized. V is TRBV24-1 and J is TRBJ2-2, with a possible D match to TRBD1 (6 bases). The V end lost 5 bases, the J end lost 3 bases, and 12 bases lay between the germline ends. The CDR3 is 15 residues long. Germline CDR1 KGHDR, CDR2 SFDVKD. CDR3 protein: CATSAPRTDTGELFF. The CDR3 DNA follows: TGTGCCACCAGTGCCCCTAGGACAGACACCGGGGAGCTGTTTTTT.

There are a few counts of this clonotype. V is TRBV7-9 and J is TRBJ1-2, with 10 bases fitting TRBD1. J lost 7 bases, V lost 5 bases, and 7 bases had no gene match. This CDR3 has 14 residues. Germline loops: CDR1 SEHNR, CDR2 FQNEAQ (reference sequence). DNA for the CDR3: TGTGCCAGCAGCGCCTCGGGACAGGGGTTTGGCTACACCTTC. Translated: CASSASGQGFGYTF.

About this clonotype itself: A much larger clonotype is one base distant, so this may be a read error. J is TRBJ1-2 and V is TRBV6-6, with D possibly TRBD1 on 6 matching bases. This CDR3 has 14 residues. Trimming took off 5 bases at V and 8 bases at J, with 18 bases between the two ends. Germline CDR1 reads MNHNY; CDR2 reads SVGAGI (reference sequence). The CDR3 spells CASSKGQRAGGYTF. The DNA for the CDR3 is TGTGCCAGCAGTAAAGGACAGAGGGCGGGAGGCTACACCTTC.

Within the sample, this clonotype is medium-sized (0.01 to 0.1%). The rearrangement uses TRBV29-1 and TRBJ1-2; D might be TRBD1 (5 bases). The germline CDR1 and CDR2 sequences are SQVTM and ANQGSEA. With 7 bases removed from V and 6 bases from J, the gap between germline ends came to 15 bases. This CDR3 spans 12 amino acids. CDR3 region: CSGLGAQNGYTF. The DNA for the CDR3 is TGCAGCGGCTTAGGGGCCCAGAATGGCTACACCTTC.

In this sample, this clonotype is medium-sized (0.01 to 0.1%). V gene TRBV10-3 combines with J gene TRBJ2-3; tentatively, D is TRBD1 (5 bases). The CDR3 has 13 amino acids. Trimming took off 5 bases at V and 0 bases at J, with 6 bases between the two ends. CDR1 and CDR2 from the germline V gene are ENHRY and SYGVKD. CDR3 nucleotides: TGTGCCATCAGTAAGGGGAGCACAGATACGCAGTATTTT. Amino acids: CAISKGSTDTQYF.

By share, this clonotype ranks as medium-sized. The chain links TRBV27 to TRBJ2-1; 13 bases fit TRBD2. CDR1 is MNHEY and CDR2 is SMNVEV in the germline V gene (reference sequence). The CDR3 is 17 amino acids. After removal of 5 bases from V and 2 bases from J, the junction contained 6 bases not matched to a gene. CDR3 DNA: TGTGCCAGCAGTCCCGGGACTAGCGGGACCCCCTACAATGAGCAGTTCTTC. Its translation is CASSPGTSGTPYNEQFF.

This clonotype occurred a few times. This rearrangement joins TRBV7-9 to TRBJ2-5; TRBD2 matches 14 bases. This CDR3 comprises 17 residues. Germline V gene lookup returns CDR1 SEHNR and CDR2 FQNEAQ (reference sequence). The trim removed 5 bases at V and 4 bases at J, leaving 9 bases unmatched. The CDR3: CASSPTRLAGGGETQYF. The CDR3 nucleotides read TGTGCCAGCAGCCCGACTCGACTAGCGGGAGGGGGAGAGACCCAGTACTTC.

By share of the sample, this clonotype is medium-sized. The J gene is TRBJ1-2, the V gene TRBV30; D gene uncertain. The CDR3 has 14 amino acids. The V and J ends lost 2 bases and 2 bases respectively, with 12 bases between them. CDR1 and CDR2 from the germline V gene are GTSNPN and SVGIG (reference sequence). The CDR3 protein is CAWSPDGGNYGYTF. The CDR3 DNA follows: TGTGCCTGGAGTCCGGACGGAGGCAACTATGGCTACACCTTC.

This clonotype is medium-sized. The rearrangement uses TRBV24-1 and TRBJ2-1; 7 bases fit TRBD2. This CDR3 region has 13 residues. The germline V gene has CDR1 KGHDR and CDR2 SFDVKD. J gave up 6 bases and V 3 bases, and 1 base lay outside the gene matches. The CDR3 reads CATSDGGSNEQFF. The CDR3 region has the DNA TGTGCCACCAGTGATGGCGGGAGCAATGAGCAGTTCTTC.

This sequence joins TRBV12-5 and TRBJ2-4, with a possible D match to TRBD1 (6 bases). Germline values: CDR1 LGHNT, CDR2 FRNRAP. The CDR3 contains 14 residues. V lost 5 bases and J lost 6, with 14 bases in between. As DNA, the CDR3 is TGTGCTAGTGGTCCCCCCCTAGGGGGAAACATTCAGTACTTC. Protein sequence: CASGPPLGGNIQYF.

CDR3 in amino acids: CASMEWEKLFF. CDR3 coding DNA: TGCGCCAGCATGGAGTGGGAAAAACTGTTTTTT. The chain employs TRBV10-2 and TRBJ1-4; D ambiguous. Trimming removed 7 bases from V and 8 bases from J, with 8 bases in between. The V gene's germline CDR1 is WSHSY and CDR2 SAAADI. The CDR3 consists of 11 residues.

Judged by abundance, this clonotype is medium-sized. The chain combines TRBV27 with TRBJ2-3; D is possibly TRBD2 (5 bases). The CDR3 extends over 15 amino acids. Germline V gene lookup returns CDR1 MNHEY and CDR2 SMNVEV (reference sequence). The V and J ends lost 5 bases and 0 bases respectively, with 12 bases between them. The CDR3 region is CASSPGFSSTDTQYF. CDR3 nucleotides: TGTGCCAGCAGTCCGGGATTTTCTAGCACAGATACGCAGTATTTT.

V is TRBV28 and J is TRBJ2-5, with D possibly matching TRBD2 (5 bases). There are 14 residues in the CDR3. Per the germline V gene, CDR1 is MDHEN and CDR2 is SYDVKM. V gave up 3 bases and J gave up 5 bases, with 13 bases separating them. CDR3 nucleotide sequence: TGTGCCAGCAGTTTCGTCCGGGGTAGGGAGACCCAGTACTTC. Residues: CASSFVRGRETQYF.

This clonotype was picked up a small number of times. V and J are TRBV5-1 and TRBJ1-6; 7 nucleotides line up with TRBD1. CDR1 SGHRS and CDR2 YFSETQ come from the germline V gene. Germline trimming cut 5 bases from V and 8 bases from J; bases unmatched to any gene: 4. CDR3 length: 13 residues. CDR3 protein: CASRPGQDSPLHF. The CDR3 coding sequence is TGCGCCAGCAGACCAGGACAGGATTCACCCCTCCACTTT.

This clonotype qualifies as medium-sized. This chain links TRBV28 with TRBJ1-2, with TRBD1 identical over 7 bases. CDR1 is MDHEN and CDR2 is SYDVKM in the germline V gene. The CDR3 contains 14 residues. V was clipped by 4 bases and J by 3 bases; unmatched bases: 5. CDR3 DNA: TGTGCCAGCAGTTACCGGGACAGACACTATGGCTACACCTTC. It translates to CASSYRDRHYGYTF.

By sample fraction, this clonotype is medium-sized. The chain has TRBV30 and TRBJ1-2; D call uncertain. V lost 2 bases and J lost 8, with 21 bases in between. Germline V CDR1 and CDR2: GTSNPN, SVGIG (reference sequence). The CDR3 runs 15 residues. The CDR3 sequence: CAWSPYKGSVGGYTF. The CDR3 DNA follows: TGTGCCTGGAGTCCCTACAAGGGTTCCGTGGGGGGCTACACCTTC.

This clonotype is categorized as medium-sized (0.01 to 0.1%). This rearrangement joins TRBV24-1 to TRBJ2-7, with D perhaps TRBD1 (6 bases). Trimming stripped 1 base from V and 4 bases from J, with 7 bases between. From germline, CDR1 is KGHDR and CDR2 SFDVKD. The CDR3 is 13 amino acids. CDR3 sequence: CATSDLGGYEQYF. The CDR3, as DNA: TGTGCCACCAGTGATTTAGGGGGATACGAGCAGTACTTC.

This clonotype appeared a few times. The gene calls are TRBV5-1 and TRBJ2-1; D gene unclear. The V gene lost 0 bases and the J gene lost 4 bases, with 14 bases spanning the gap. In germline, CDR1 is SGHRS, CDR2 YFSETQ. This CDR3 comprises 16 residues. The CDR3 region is CASSLGGIGPYNEQFF. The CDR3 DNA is TGCGCCAGCAGCTTGGGAGGCATTGGACCTTACAATGAGCAGTTCTTC.